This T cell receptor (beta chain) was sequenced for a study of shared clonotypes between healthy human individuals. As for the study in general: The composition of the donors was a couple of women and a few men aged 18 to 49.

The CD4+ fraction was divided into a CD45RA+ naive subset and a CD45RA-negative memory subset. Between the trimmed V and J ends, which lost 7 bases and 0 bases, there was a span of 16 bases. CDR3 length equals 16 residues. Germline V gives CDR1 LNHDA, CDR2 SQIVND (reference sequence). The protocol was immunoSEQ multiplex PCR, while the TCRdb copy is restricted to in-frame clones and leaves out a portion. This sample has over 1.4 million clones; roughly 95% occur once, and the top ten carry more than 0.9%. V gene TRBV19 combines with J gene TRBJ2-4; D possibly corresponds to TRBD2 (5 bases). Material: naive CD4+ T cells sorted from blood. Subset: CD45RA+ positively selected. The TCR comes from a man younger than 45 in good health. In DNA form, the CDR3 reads TGTGCCAGTACCGGAGGCCCAACCTTAGCCAAAAACATTCAGTACTTC. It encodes CASTGGPTLAKNIQYF.